This is a list of T cell receptor beta chains from one sample in a study of blood T cell repertoires in COVID-19. Using immunoSEQ multiplex PCR, the repertoire was profiled, and TCRdb retains in-frame clones only, with some absent. This table holds 100,000 to 120,000 clones, about 85% found once. The sequencing input was peripheral blood. Every receptor here comes from a man in his fifties with acute or convalescent COVID-19. CDR3s leave out the opening cysteine and the closing phenylalanine or tryptophan. Fields, in order: D gene, J gene, V gene, CDR3 protein. A D gene is named only where the DNA matches it firmly.

TRBD1,TRBJ1-1,TRBV5-1,ASKTGQGNTEAF
NA,TRBJ2-2,TRBV6-1,ASSEAVASNTGELF
NA,TRBJ1-1,TRBV6-5,ASRPRVGPRVAF
TRBD1,TRBJ1-2,TRBV4-1,ASSQAGTGKGYT
TRBD1,TRBJ1-1,TRBV28,ASSGTGDTEAF
NA,TRBJ1-4,TRBV7-2,ASSLREGGSEKLF
NA,TRBJ2-3,TRBV4-2,ASSQDFGATTPPDTQY
TRBD1,TRBJ1-6,TRBV6-5,ASRIGQGGSSPLH
TRBD1,TRBJ1-3,TRBV14,ASRRTGGSGNTIY
NA,TRBJ2-5,TRBV2,ASSGSQETQY
NA,TRBJ1-2,TRBV5-6,ASSWTATTELVGYT
NA,TRBJ1-3,TRBV12-3/TRBV12-4,ASRHSGNTIY
NA,TRBJ1-4,TRBV4-1,ASSQWAEIF
TRBD1,TRBJ1-2,TRBV5-1,ASSATGGAGGYT
NA,TRBJ1-5,TRBV7-9,ASSPRGAPQH